Below, 4 T cell receptor beta chains from the same sample are listed, as sequenced in a study of graft-versus-host responses after intestinal transplantation. Using immunoSEQ multiplex PCR, the repertoire was profiled, and TCRdb retains in-frame clones only, with some absent. This table has about 8,000 clones, less than 40% appearing once. Co-plated with around 200,000 CFSE-labeled responder cells were around 200,000 irradiated, violet-dye-labeled stimulator cells. This specimen consisted of alloreactive CD8+ T cells from a mixed lymphocyte reaction culture, obtained before intestinal transplant. The subset here: CFSE-low proliferating T cells sorted from roughly six-day pre-transplant mixed lymphocyte reaction (GvH or HvG direction). The receptors were sampled from a human patient who received an intestinal transplant.

About this clone: This may come from a read error, since a much larger clone is one base off. The V call is TRBV6-5, the J call TRBJ1-2; no clear D. This CDR3 comprises 15 residues. Germline V gives CDR1 MNHEY, CDR2 SVGAGI. The CDR3 nucleotides are TGTGCCGGCAGTTACTCGATAAGGAGCGGGTCGGGCTACACCTTC. Translated, it gives CAGSYSIRSGSGYTF.

This clone was counted between two and nine times. V usage is TRBV29-1 and J usage is TRBJ2-1; D not resolved. The V gene's germline CDR1 is SQVTM and CDR2 ANQGSEA. V lost 0 bases, J lost 0 bases, and 12 bases lay in between. This CDR3 spans 16 amino acids. CDR3 DNA: TGCAGCGTTGAAGACCCGGATAGGAGCTCCTACAATGAGCAGTTCTTC. The encoded protein is CSVEDPDRSSYNEQFF.

The rearrangement uses TRBV6-1 and TRBJ2-3; TRBD2 might be the D (6 bases). Germline loops: CDR1 MNHNS, CDR2 SASEGT. The CDR3 has 12 amino acids. Trimming stripped 6 bases from V and 5 bases from J, with 9 bases between. CDR3 loop: CASRDSGDTQYF. DNA for the CDR3: TGTGCCAGCAGGGATAGCGGAGATACGCAGTATTTT.

This rearrangement joins TRBV9 to TRBJ2-1; 11 bases align to TRBD2. Per the germline V gene, CDR1 is SGDLS and CDR2 is YYNGEE. This CDR3 is built from 15 residues. The V gene end was trimmed by 2 bases and the J gene end by 7 bases; junction bases not matched to a gene: 5. The DNA for the CDR3 is TGTGCCAGCAGCGTGGGTACTAGCGGGGGTAATGAGCAGTTCTTC. The encoded protein is CASSVGTSGGNEQFF.